The entry that follows covers one T cell receptor (beta chain) sequence. The V gene's germline CDR1 is SGHTS and CDR2 YDEGEE. Trimming shortened V by 5 bases and J by 4 bases, and 18 bases separated the two germline ends. This CDR3 has 15 amino acids. This specimen belongs to a study of T cell changes during pregnancy in multiple sclerosis. Sequencing was performed with immunoSEQ multiplex PCR; in TCRdb, only in-frame clones are kept and a portion is missing. Of 39,000 or so clones listed, 90% to 95% are singletons. The rearrangement uses TRBV5-8 and TRBJ1-2; a weak D match, TRBD1 (5 bases). The clonotype was recovered from a female donor with multiple sclerosis, enrolled in a pregnancy study. The sample in question was CD8+ T cells from peripheral blood mononuclear cells, obtained in the third trimester of pregnancy. CDR3 bases: TGTGCCAGCAGACTTAGAGGACAACCTCTCTATGGCTACACCTTC. Amino acid sequence: CASRLRGQPLYGYTF.